Each of the 17 T cell receptor beta chains below was sequenced from the same sample in a study of shared clonotypes between healthy human individuals. CD8 cells classed as naive were CD45RO-negative and positively selected for CCR7, excluding terminally differentiated effector memory CD45RA+ cells. Method: immunoSEQ multiplex PCR; TCRdb's copy keeps in-frame clones and lacks some. This table holds over 2,000,000 clones, around 93% found once. Sequencing was done on a sample of naive CD8+ T cells from PBMCs. Receptors were obtained from a man aged 18-30 years in good health. Some clones in this sample may be carry-over from other donors' samples.

Only one count was recorded for this clone. The chain employs TRBV6-5 and TRBJ1-5, with D hard to call. The V end was cut by 2 bases, the J end by 7 bases, with 9 bases between. Germline V lookup: CDR1 MNHEY, CDR2 SVGAGI. This CDR3 region has 13 residues. The CDR3 DNA reads as TGTGCCAGCAGTTACGACCTTAACCAGCCCCAGCATTTT. It encodes CASSYDLNQPQHF.

V gene TRBV30 combines with J gene TRBJ2-2; D is perhaps TRBD1 (5 bases). This CDR3 comprises 14 residues. Germline lookup yields CDR1 GTSNPN and CDR2 SVGIG (reference sequence). Trimming left V 2 bases short and J 0 bases short, with 7 bases between. Here the CDR3 DNA reads TGTGCCTGGAGTCTAGGGGCGAACACCGGGGAGCTGTTTTTT. It yields the protein CAWSLGANTGELFF.

This chain links TRBV30 with TRBJ2-7, with D maybe TRBD1 (6 bases). V lost 1 base, J lost 0 bases, and 13 bases lay in between. Germline lookup yields CDR1 GTSNPN and CDR2 SVGIG (reference sequence). The CDR3 sequence is 15 residues long. The DNA of the CDR3 is TGTGCCTGGAGTGCCCCTGGACAGCCCTCCTACGAGCAGTACTTC. Protein product: CAWSAPGQPSYEQYF.

The gene calls are TRBV29-1 and TRBJ2-7, with D uncertain. Germline CDR1 SQVTM, CDR2 ANQGSEA. Trimming stripped 4 bases from V and 0 bases from J, with 7 bases between. This CDR3 comprises 12 residues. The CDR3 loop is CSVVAISYEQYF. For the CDR3, the DNA is TGCAGCGTTGTAGCTATCTCCTACGAGCAGTACTTC.

The CDR3 DNA sequence: TGTGCCAGCAGTTTAAGATGGGGCAGCACCGAAGAGGGCTACACCTTC. Translating it yields CASSLRWGSTEEGYTF. The chain recombines TRBV27 with TRBJ1-2; possible D gene TRBD1, 5 bases. The CDR3 is 16 residues long. Trimming stripped 2 bases from V and 8 bases from J, with 21 bases between. Per the germline V gene, CDR1 is MNHEY and CDR2 is SMNVEV (reference sequence).

The chain links TRBV2 to TRBJ1-2; tentative D call: TRBD1 (6 bases). From germline, CDR1 is SNHLY and CDR2 FYNNEI. V was cut by 3 bases and J by 0 bases, with 14 bases left in between. This CDR3 contains 16 residues. The chain's CDR3 is CASSDPHGQTNYGYTF. The CDR3 DNA reads as TGTGCCAGCAGTGACCCGCATGGACAGACTAACTATGGCTACACCTTC.

The chain is built from TRBV7-6 and TRBJ2-5; TRBD1 agrees at 7 bases. J gave up 3 bases and V 2 bases, and 6 bases lay outside the gene matches. CDR1 and CDR2 (germline): SGHVS, FNYEAQ. The CDR3 length is 15 residues. This chain's CDR3 is CASSLWDSTKETQYF. CDR3 coding DNA: TGTGCCAGCAGCTTATGGGACAGTACCAAAGAGACCCAGTACTTC.

This rearrangement joins TRBV7-9 to TRBJ1-2, with a tentative D call TRBD1 (6 bases). CDR3 length equals 13 residues. Germline assignment: CDR1 SEHNR and CDR2 FQNEAQ (reference sequence). With 1 base removed from V and 7 bases from J, the gap between germline ends came to 10 bases. The DNA for the CDR3 is TGTGCCAGCAGCTTAGACAGGGCGTCTGGCTACACCTTC. Translating it yields CASSLDRASGYTF.

This clone was seen a few times. This chain uses TRBV9 with TRBJ2-5; the D gene is possibly TRBD2 (6 bases). The germline V gene encodes CDR1 SGDLS and CDR2 YYNGEE. The V and J ends lost 4 bases and 2 bases respectively, with 18 bases between them. The CDR3 has 16 amino acids. CDR3 bases: TGTGCCAGCAGCCCCCACCCGGGACTTAATCAAGAGACCCAGTACTTC. Translation: CASSPHPGLNQETQYF.

For this clone: Distinct nucleotide sequences in the sample also encode this CDR3. The V gene is TRBV6-5, the J gene TRBJ2-7; TRBD1 aligns across 7 bases. The V segment lost 6 bases and the J segment 5 bases; nucleotides outside the gene matches: 4. The germline gives CDR1 MNHEY, CDR2 SVGAGI. The CDR3 is made up of 12 amino acids. The CDR3 region is CASSLTGDEQYF. The CDR3, as DNA: TGTGCCAGCAGCCTTACAGGGGACGAGCAGTACTTC.

On this clone: The sample carries other DNA sequences with the same CDR3. The rearrangement uses TRBV7-9 and TRBJ2-7; D might be TRBD2 (6 bases). V was cut by 2 bases and J by 4 bases, with 9 bases left in between. Per the germline V gene, CDR1 is SEHNR and CDR2 is FQNEAQ (reference sequence). This CDR3 region has 13 residues. The CDR3 reads CASSLRGNYEQYF. CDR3 nucleotides: TGTGCCAGCAGCTTACGGGGGAATTACGAGCAGTACTTC. Using reference TRBV7-9 and TRBJ2-7 for the parts outside the CDR3, the full variable domain is DTGVSQNPRHKITKRGQNVTFRCDPISEHNRLYWYRQTLGQGPEFLTYFQNEAQLEKSRLLSDRFSAERPKGSFSTLEIQRTEQGDSAMYLCASSLRGNYEQYFGPGTRLTVT.

The J gene is TRBJ2-7, the V gene TRBV27; 8 nucleotides agree with TRBD1. Germline CDR1 is MNHEY and CDR2 is SMNVEV (reference sequence). This CDR3 has 15 residues. V was clipped by 0 bases and J by 5 bases; unmatched bases: 6. In nucleotides, the CDR3 is TGTGCCAGCAGTTTATCCAGGACAGGGTCCCACGAGCAGTACTTC. Protein product: CASSLSRTGSHEQYF.

This chain uses TRBV28 with TRBJ2-1; D not resolved. This CDR3 has 16 amino acids. V dropped 3 bases and J dropped 14 bases, with 26 bases sitting between them. CDR1 and CDR2 (germline): MDHEN, SYDVKM. CDR3 region: CASSFARLSRQTIKFF. The CDR3 DNA reads as TGTGCCAGCAGTTTCGCACGACTCAGCCGCCAGACAATAAAGTTCTTC.

The chain combines TRBV13 with TRBJ2-7, with 7 bases lining up with TRBD2. The CDR3 consists of 14 residues. V was pared by 4 bases and J by 6 bases, with 9 bases of the junction left unmatched. The germline gives CDR1 PRHDT, CDR2 FYEKMQ (reference sequence). The chain's CDR3 is CASSSRLATFEQYF. The DNA for the CDR3 is TGTGCCAGCAGCTCGAGACTAGCCACTTTCGAGCAGTACTTC.

V usage is TRBV7-6 and J usage is TRBJ2-7, with 9 bases that match TRBD1. V gave up 4 bases and J gave up 2 bases; unmatched junction bases: 6. This CDR3 contains 15 residues. Germline CDR1 SGHVS, CDR2 FNYEAQ. CDR3 amino acids: CASSSFRQGAYEQYF. The CDR3 DNA is TGTGCCAGCAGCTCCTTCCGACAGGGGGCCTACGAGCAGTACTTC.

This chain uses TRBV4-2 with TRBJ2-7; D is possibly TRBD2 (6 bases). V shed 0 bases and J shed 3 bases, with 18 bases lying between them. This CDR3 contains 17 residues. The germline V gene has CDR1 LGHNA and CDR2 YNFKEQ. The DNA for the CDR3 is TGTGCCAGCAGCCAAGAAGGATATCGGGAGAGGGACTACGAGCAGTACTTC. This gives the protein CASSQEGYRERDYEQYF.

The chain links TRBV6-6 to TRBJ1-1, with D uncertain. The germline V gene has CDR1 MNHNY and CDR2 SVGAGI (reference sequence). This CDR3 contains 16 residues. With 5 bases removed from V and 0 bases from J, the gap between germline ends came to 16 bases. CDR3 bases: TGTGCCAGCAGTCCCCGAGGTAAGGAGATGAACACTGAAGCTTTCTTT. This codes for CASSPRGKEMNTEAFF.